This TCR beta chain comes out of a study of early T cells in non-severe SARS-CoV-2 infection (dated by TCRdb to about 2021). Background for the entire study: Because TCR sequencing relied on bulk RNA taken from unsorted whole blood, pairing of alpha and beta chains was not possible.

The CDR3 measures 15 amino acids from cysteine to phenylalanine. Just CDR3 DNA is preserved here, 45 bases in frame from base 1. As encoded in the germline V gene, CDR1 is KGHDR while CDR2 is SFDVKD. V is pruned by 4 bases and J by 6 bases, leaving 9 bases of the junction without a gene match. The study was a case-control design nested within a healthcare worker cohort in London, UK, with weekly nasopharyngeal swab PCR tests and blood sampling. Healthcare workers were enrolled in the week of the UK lockdown, from 23 to 31 March 2020, and were followed every week for up to 16 weeks. Findings and caveats that apply to the study as a whole: Matching against VDJdb was skewed toward anti-spike CD8 responses, likely underestimated virus-specific expansions, and missed private and CD4 specificities.

Concerning this clonotype itself: The target of this receptor is not known. Per-nucleotide qualities are absent, and no much larger clonotype sits a single base away.

Library preparation used 5' RACE. TCRdb lists the instrument as NextSeq 500. To correct for sequencing error and PCR bias, the TCR library protocol tagged individual cDNA molecules with unique molecular identifiers. Both TCR alpha and beta chains were sequenced, and tight co-correlation was observed between alpha and beta sequence abundances in each sample. The original methods were these. Decombinator V4 was used to annotate TCR sequences for V gene, J gene and CDR3. Expanded TCRs were defined as changing significantly between any two time points under a Poisson model with p below 0.0001. Abundances of TCRs were expressed as counts per million after normalisation to the total number of TCRs sequenced in each sample. TRAV1-2 paired with TRAJ12, TRAJ20 or TRAJ33 defined MAIT TCRs, while TRAV10 paired with TRAJ18 defined iNKT TCRs. VDJdb, accessed on 1 November 2021, was searched for TCRs annotated for CMV, EBV and SARS-CoV-2, and TCRs annotated for more than one antigen were excluded. In TCRdb, the public reads were trimmed at Q25 with fastp and aligned with MiXCR, with productive beta chains retained. Every entry covers one CDR3 protein and lists the most common genes and DNA from its rows. The V and J calls come from TCRdb's annotation, not from the publication. This sample is represented by around 64,000 distinct CDR3 sequences; over 9.5% of them were singletons. Of the sample, under 7% falls within the top ten clones.

The sample in question was whole blood, obtained at baseline. This sequence uses TRBV24-1 and TRBJ2-7, and 9 junctional nucleotides match TRBD1. The sequence came from an adult who was a healthcare worker with PCR-confirmed SARS-CoV-2 infection or an uninfected control (not recorded which). The nucleotides are TGTGCCACCAGTGACTCCGGGACAGGGAACACCGAGCAGTACTTC. Its translation is CATSDSGTGNTEQYF.